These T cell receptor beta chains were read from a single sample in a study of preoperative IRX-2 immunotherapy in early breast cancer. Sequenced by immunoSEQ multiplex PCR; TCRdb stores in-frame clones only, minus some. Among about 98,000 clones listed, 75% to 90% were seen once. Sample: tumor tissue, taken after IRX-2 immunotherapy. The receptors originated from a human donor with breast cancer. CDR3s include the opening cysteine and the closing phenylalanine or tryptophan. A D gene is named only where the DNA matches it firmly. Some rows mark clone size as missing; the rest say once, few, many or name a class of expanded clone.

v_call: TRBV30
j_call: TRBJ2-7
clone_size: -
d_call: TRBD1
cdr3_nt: TGTGCCTGGAGTTACAGGGGTGGGTACGAGCAGTACTTC
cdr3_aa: CAWSYRGGYEQYF

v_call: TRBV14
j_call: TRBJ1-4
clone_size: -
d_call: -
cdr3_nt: TGTGCCAGCAGCCTCAGGACAGCAACTAATGAAAAACTGTTTTTT
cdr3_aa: CASSLRTATNEKLFF

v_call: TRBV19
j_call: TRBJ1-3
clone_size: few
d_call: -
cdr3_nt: TGTGCCAGTATTGGGTCTGGAAACACCATATATTTT
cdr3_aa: CASIGSGNTIYF

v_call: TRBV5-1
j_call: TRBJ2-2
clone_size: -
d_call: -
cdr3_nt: TGCGCCAGCAGCTTGAGGTCAGGGATCGCCGGGGAGCTGTTTTTT
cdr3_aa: CASSLRSGIAGELFF

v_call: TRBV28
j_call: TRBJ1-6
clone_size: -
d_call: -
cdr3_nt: TGTGCCAGCAGCCGGACAGATAATTCACCCCTCCACTTT
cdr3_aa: CASSRTDNSPLHF

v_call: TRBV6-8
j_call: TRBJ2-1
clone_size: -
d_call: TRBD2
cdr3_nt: TGTGCCAGCAGAGGACTAGCGGGAAGCTCCTACAATGAGCAGTTCTTC
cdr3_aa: CASRGLAGSSYNEQFF

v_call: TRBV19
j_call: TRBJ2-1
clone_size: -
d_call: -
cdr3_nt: TGTGCCAGTCACCTAGGGGGGACAGACCTTTACAATGAGCAGTTCTTC
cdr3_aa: CASHLGGTDLYNEQFF

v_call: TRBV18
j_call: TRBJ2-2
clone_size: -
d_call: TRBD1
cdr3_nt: TGTGCCAGCTCATCAACAGGGGGCGCCGGCACCGGGGAGCTGTTTTTT
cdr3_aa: CASSSTGGAGTGELFF

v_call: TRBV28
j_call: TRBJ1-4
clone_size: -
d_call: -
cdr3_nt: TGTGCCAGCAGTGGGCGGCAGGGTAATGAAAAACTGTTTTTT
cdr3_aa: CASSGRQGNEKLFF

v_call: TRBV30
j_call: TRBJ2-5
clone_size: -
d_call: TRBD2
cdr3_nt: TGTGCCTGGAGCGAGCGGGAGTATGGAGAGACCCAGTACTTC
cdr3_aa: CAWSEREYGETQYF

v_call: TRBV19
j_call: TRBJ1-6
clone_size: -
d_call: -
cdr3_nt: TGTGCCAGTAGTATTCCAGGATCACCCCTCCACTTT
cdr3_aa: CASSIPGSPLHF

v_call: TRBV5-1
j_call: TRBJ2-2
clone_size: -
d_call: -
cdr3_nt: TGCGCCACCATGACCCGGGTAGGGACCGGGGAGCTGTTTTTT
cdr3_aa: CATMTRVGTGELFF

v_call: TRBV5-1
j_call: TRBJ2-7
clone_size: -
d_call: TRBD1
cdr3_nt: TGCGCCAGCAGCCTGACGTCCGGGACAGGGGCCTACGAGCAGTACTTC
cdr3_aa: CASSLTSGTGAYEQYF

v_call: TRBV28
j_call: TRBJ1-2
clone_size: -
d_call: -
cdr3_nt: TGTGCCAGCAGTTTAGGGGGATTTTATGGCTACACCTTC
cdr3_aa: CASSLGGFYGYTF

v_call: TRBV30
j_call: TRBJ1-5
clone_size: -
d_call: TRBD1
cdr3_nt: TGTGCCTGGAGTGTAAGGGGACAGGGGATCAATCAGCCCCAGCATTTT
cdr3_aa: CAWSVRGQGINQPQHF

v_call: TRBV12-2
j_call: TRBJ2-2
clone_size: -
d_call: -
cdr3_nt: TGTGCAAGTCGCTTAGGGACGGGTATTGTCGGCAGAGAGACCGGGGAGCTGTTTTTT
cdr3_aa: CASRLGTGIVGRETGELFF

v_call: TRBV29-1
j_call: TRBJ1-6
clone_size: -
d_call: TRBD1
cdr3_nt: TGCAGCGGAGCTTTCTGGGACAGGGAGAGACATTCACCCCTCCACTTT
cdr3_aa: CSGAFWDRERHSPLHF

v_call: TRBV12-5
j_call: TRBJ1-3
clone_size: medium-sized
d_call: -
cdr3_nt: TGTGCTAGTGGTTTGGGCTCGGGGGCTGGAAACACCATATATTTT
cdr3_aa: CASGLGSGAGNTIYF

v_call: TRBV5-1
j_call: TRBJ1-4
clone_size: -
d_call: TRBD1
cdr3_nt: TGCGCCAGCAGCTCCGGACAGGCAGGAGGAGAAAAACTGTTTTTT
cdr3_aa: CASSSGQAGGEKLFF

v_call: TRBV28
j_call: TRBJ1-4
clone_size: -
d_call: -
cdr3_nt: TGTGCCAGCAGTTCCCGACAGCTTCCTAATGAAAAACTGTTTTTT
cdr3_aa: CASSSRQLPNEKLFF

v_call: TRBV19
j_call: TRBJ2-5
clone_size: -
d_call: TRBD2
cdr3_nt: TGTGCCAGTAGTCCCCGACTAGCGGGAGGTCAGACCCAGTACTTC
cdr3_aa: CASSPRLAGGQTQYF

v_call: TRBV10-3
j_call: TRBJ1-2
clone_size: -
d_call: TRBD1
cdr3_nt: TGTGCCATCAGTGAGTCTGGACAGGGGGTATTTGGCTACACCTTC
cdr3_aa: CAISESGQGVFGYTF

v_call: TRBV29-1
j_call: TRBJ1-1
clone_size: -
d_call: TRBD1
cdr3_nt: TGCAGCGTTGAAGATTCAGGGGGTGACACTGAAGCTTTCTTT
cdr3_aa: CSVEDSGGDTEAFF

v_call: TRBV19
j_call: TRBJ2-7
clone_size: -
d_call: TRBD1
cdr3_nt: TGTGCCAGTAGCAGTCTGGGACAGGGCTACGAGCAGTACTTC
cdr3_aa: CASSSLGQGYEQYF

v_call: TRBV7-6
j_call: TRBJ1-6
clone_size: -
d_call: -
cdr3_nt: TGTGCCAGCACGGACGGGAGCTCCTATAATTCACCCCTCCACTTT
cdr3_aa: CASTDGSSYNSPLHF

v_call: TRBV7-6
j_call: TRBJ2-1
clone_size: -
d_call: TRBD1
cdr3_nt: TGTGCCAGCAGCCCCCGACAGGGGGAAGGTGAGCAGTTCTTC
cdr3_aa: CASSPRQGEGEQFF

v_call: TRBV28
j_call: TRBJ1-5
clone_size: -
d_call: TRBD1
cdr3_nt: TGTGCCAGCAGTATAGGGACAGGGTCCCTAAATCAGCCCCAGCATTTT
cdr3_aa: CASSIGTGSLNQPQHF

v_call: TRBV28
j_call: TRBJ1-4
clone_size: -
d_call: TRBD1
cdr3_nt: TGTGCCGGACATAGGACAGGGGAAGGGGAAAAACTGTTTTTT
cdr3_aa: CAGHRTGEGEKLFF

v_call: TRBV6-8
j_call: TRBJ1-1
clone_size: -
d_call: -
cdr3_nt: TGTGCCAGCAGTTACCTATTGGGTATTGAAGCTTTCTTT
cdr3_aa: CASSYLLGIEAFF

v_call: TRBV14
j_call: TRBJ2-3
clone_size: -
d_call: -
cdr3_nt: TGTGCCAGCAGCCAAGGCCTCCATGGCTGGGTAACAGATACGCAGTATTTT
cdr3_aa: CASSQGLHGWVTDTQYF